Listed below are T cell receptor beta chains from one sample, sequenced in a study of CD8 T cells in ankylosing spondylitis. TCRdb independently ran MiXCR on the 5' RACE reads; one entry per CDR3 protein. The sample lists about 220,000 distinct CDR3 sequences, approximately 7.3% occurring once. The sequenced material came from blood, either unsorted or a sorted T cell fraction (not recorded which). The receptors derive from a male donor with ankylosing spondylitis. CDR3s include the opening cysteine and the closing phenylalanine or tryptophan. D genes are given only for firm matches. Not every row has a clone size; where given, it reads once, few, many or a size class.

d_call	clone_size	v_call	j_call	cdr3_aa	cdr3_nt
TRBD2	-	TRBV29-1	TRBJ2-1	CSVDGGRSVNEQFF	TGCAGCGTTGATGGCGGGAGGAGTGTTAATGAGCAGTTCTTC
TRBD1	many	TRBV27	TRBJ1-1	CASTPRAGGGTEAFF	TGTGCCAGCACCCCCCGGGCAGGGGGCGGCACTGAAGCTTTCTTT
-	many	TRBV12-3/TRBV12-4	TRBJ2-1	CASKRTERSYNEQFF	TGTGCCAGCAAGCGGACAGAACGCTCCTACAATGAGCAGTTCTTC
-	many	TRBV27	TRBJ2-2	CASSSLGFAGELFF	TGTGCCAGCAGTTCCCTAGGATTCGCCGGGGAGCTGTTTTTT
-	many	TRBV4-3	TRBJ1-2	CASSQRGRSYGYTF	TGCGCCAGCAGCCAACGGGGCAGATCCTATGGCTACACCTTC
-	-	TRBV27	TRBJ1-5	CASSPTPGPNQPQHF	TGTGCCAGCAGTCCCACCCCCGGTCCCAATCAGCCCCAGCATTTT
-	many	TRBV14	TRBJ2-1	CASSQGGAGPPRFF	TGTGCCAGCAGCCAAGGTGGGGCAGGGCCCCCTAGGTTCTTC
-	many	TRBV7-8	TRBJ1-1	CASSLGSSTSTEAFF	TGTGCCAGCAGCTTAGGGTCCAGCACCAGCACTGAAGCTTTCTTT
TRBD1	few	TRBV24-1	TRBJ1-1	CATSDPERTGAEFPEAFF	TGTGCCACCAGTGACCCTGAACGGACAGGGGCGGAATTCCCTGAAGCTTTCTTT
-	few	TRBV20-1	TRBJ2-1	CSAKRGSSYNEQFF	TGCAGTGCAAAAAGGGGGAGCTCCTACAATGAGCAGTTCTTC
TRBD1	few	TRBV3-1	TRBJ1-1	CASRDRERTEAFF	TGTGCCAGCAGGGACAGGGAACGAACTGAAGCTTTCTTT
-	many	TRBV10-3	TRBJ1-5	CAISVGGQPQHF	TGTGCCATCAGTGTAGGGGGTCAGCCCCAGCATTTT
TRBD1	many	TRBV10-3	TRBJ2-1	CAIRVGGQGYNEQFF	TGTGCCATCAGGGTAGGGGGACAGGGATACAATGAGCAGTTCTTC
TRBD2	-	TRBV7-9	TRBJ2-1	CASSRTSGRWNEQFF	TGTGCCAGCAGCCGGACTAGCGGCAGGTGGAATGAGCAGTTCTTC
-	many	TRBV24-1	TRBJ2-3	CATSDEAGYTDTQYF	TGTGCCACCAGTGATGAAGCGGGTTACACAGATACGCAGTATTTT
-	-	TRBV7-9	TRBJ1-1	CASSLMWAIKIDTEAFF	TGTGCCAGCAGCTTAATGTGGGCGATTAAGATCGACACTGAAGCTTTCTTT
-	-	TRBV6-2/TRBV6-3	TRBJ2-7	CASSYSITTAYEQYF	TGTGCCAGCAGTTACTCGATAACGACCGCCTACGAGCAGTACTTC
TRBD1	-	TRBV11-2	TRBJ2-2	CASSLVGTDPGELFF	TGTGCCAGCAGCTTAGTTGGGACAGACCCCGGGGAGCTGTTTTTT
TRBD1	few	TRBV5-1	TRBJ2-3	CASSWNRGVATDTQYF	TGCGCCAGCAGCTGGAACAGGGGAGTTGCTACAGATACGCAGTATTTT
-	many	TRBV7-9	TRBJ1-6	CASSLASRNSPLHF	TGTGCCAGCAGCTTAGCGTCAAGAAATTCACCCCTCCACTTT
TRBD1	-	TRBV30	TRBJ1-5	CAWGTGTGFYQPQHF	TGTGCCTGGGGGACCGGGACAGGATTTTACCAGCCCCAGCATTTT
-	many	TRBV5-6	TRBJ1-2	CASSLVLRTKGGYTF	TGTGCCAGCAGCTTGGTTCTCCGCACAAAGGGTGGCTACACCTTC
-	many	TRBV29-1	TRBJ2-7	CSVAGAVVYEQYF	TGCAGCGTTGCAGGGGCGGTCGTCTACGAGCAGTACTTC
-	many	TRBV7-2	TRBJ1-4	CASSRINEKLFF	TGTGCCAGCAGCCGAATTAATGAAAAACTGTTTTTT
-	-	TRBV28	TRBJ2-7	CASSSFFSYEQYF	TGTGCCAGCAGTTCCTTTTTTTCCTACGAGCAGTACTTC
-	many	TRBV7-9	TRBJ2-2	CASSSLLGATNTGELFF	TGTGCCAGCAGCTCCCTTTTAGGGGCCACGAACACCGGGGAGCTGTTTTTT
-	many	TRBV28	TRBJ2-7	CASSFRRARYEQYF	TGTGCCAGCAGTTTTCGGCGGGCGCGCTACGAGCAGTACTTC
-	-	TRBV7-6	TRBJ2-1	CASSLMSKTYNEQFF	TGTGCCAGCAGCTTAATGTCGAAGACCTACAATGAGCAGTTCTTC
TRBD1	-	TRBV7-9	TRBJ2-1	CASSFQDREYNEQFF	TGTGCCAGCAGCTTCCAGGACAGGGAATACAATGAGCAGTTCTTC
TRBD1	many	TRBV12-3/TRBV12-4	TRBJ1-1	CASSISATGAEAFF	TGTGCCAGCAGTATTTCCGCTACAGGGGCTGAAGCTTTCTTT
-	many	TRBV11-2	TRBJ2-2	CASSLLLAPNTGELFF	TGTGCCAGCAGCTTATTATTAGCCCCGAACACCGGGGAGCTGTTTTTT
-	once	TRBV12-3/TRBV12-4	TRBJ2-7	CASSPGGVDSYEQYF	TGTGCCAGCAGTCCCGGCGGGGTGGACTCCTACGAGCAGTACTTC
-	many	TRBV19	TRBJ2-7	CASSEQGSYEQYF	TGTGCCAGTAGTGAACAGGGTTCCTACGAGCAGTACTTC
TRBD1	-	TRBV11-1	TRBJ2-7	CASRPRTGGGLGLGEQYF	TGTGCCAGCAGACCCCGGACAGGGGGCGGACTGGGTTTAGGCGAGCAGTACTTC
-	many	TRBV5-6	TRBJ2-3	CASSPTGGPDTQYF	TGTGCCAGCAGCCCCACTGGGGGACCAGATACGCAGTATTTT
-	-	TRBV4-1	TRBJ1-5	CASSQDDQYNQPQHF	TGCGCCAGCAGCCAAGATGACCAGTACAATCAGCCCCAGCATTTT
-	many	TRBV3-1	TRBJ2-3	CASSPRLAGEGDTQYF	TGTGCCAGCAGCCCCCGCTTAGCAGGAGAGGGAGATACGCAGTATTTT
-	many	TRBV5-1	TRBJ1-1	CASRHSDTEAFF	TGCGCCAGCAGGCATTCGGACACTGAAGCTTTCTTT
-	medium-sized	TRBV4-1	TRBJ1-5	CASSQEWQVSNQPQHF	TGCGCCAGCAGCCAAGAGTGGCAAGTAAGCAATCAGCCCCAGCATTTT
-	many	TRBV19	TRBJ2-3	CASSIDDTLRDTQYF	TGTGCCAGTAGTATAGATGACACCCTCCGGGATACGCAGTATTTT
TRBD2	-	TRBV6-5	TRBJ2-5	CASSSLGGAGETQYF	TGTGCCAGCAGTTCCCTGGGAGGGGCGGGAGAGACCCAGTACTTC